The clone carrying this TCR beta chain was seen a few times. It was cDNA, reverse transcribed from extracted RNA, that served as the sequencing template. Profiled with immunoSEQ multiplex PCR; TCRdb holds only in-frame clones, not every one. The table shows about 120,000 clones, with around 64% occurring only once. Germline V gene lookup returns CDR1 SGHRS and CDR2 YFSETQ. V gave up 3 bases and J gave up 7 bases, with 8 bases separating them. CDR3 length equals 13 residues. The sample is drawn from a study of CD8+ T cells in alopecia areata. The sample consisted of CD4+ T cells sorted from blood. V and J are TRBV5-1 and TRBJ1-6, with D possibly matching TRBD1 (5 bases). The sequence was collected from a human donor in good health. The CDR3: CASSSPGNSPLHF. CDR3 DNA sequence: TGCGCCAGCAGCTCCCCAGGGAATTCACCCCTCCACTTT.